This T cell receptor (beta chain) was sequenced for a study of cytomegalovirus exposure and HLA in healthy donors. Germline CDR1 reads LGHNA; CDR2 reads YNFKEQ. The CDR3 extends over 14 amino acids. The V and J ends lost 1 base and 5 bases respectively, with 9 bases between them. The PCR contained 60 Vbeta and 13 Jbeta primers. Here immunoSEQ multiplex PCR was the method, and the copy in TCRdb shows in-frame clones only, minus some. The table lists about 250,000 clones, about 66% of them singletons. The sample holds a few counts of this clone. The clonotype originates from a female donor in good health and CMV-seronegative. V is TRBV4-2 and J is TRBJ2-1; D perhaps matches TRBD2 (6 bases). The sequencing sample was made of PBMCs. The CDR3 loop is CASSQGLGDNEQFF. The CDR3 coding sequence is TGTGCCAGCAGCCAAGGACTAGGGGACAATGAGCAGTTCTTC.